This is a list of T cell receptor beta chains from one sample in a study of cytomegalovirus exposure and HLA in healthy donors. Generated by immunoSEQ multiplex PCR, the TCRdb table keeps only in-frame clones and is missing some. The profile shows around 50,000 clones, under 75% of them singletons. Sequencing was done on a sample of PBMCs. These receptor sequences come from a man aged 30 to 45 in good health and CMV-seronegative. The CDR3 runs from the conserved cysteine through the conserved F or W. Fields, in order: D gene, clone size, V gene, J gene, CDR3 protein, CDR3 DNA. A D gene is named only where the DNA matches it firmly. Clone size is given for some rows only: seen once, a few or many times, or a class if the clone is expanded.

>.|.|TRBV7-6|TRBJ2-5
CASSRGRGWETQYF
TGTGCCAGCAGCCGAGGCAGGGGTTGGGAGACCCAGTACTTC
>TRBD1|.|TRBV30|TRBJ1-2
CAFTTGNYGYTF
TGTGCCTTCACGACAGGGAACTATGGCTACACCTTC
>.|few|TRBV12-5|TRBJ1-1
CASGLVLRLPNTEAFF
TGTGCTAGTGGTTTGGTACTTCGACTCCCGAACACTGAAGCTTTCTTT
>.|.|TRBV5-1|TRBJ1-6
CASSTSGGNSPLHF
TGCGCCAGCAGCACGTCAGGAGGGAATTCACCCCTCCACTTT
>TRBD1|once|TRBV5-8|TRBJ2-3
CASSSGTDRLNTDTQYF
TGTGCCAGCAGCTCAGGAACGGACAGGCTAAACACAGATACGCAGTATTTT
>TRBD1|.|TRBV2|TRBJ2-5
CASRKRGQGAGETQYF
TGTGCCAGCAGGAAGAGGGGCCAGGGGGCAGGGGAGACCCAGTACTTC
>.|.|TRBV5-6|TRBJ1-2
CASSLGAASYGYTF
TGTGCCAGCAGCTTGGGGGCAGCCTCCTATGGCTACACCTTC
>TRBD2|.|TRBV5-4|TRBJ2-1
CASSPRTSGRHEQFF
TGTGCCAGCAGCCCAAGGACTAGCGGGAGACATGAGCAGTTCTTC
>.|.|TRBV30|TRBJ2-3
CAWSTKGGRTDTQYF
TGTGCCTGGAGTACGAAGGGGGGGCGGACAGATACGCAGTATTTT
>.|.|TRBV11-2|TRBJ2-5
CASSPTSVEQETQYF
TGTGCCAGCAGCCCTACTTCGGTCGAACAAGAGACCCAGTACTTC
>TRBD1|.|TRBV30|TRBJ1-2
CAWSVARTGGSYGYTF
TGTGCCTGGAGTGTAGCCCGGACAGGGGGTTCCTATGGCTACACCTTC
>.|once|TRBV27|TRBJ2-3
CASSFSVRGFADTQYF
TGTGCCAGCAGTTTTTCCGTCAGGGGTTTCGCAGATACGCAGTATTTT
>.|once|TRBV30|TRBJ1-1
CAVGRANTEAFF
TGTGCCGTGGGCAGGGCGAACACTGAAGCTTTCTTT
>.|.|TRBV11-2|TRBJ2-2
CASSLFLVTGELFF
TGTGCCAGCAGCTTATTTCTTGTCACCGGGGAGCTGTTTTTT
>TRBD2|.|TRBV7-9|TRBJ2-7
CASSLAASGSREQYF
TGTGCCAGCAGCTTAGCTGCTAGCGGGAGTCGCGAGCAGTACTTC
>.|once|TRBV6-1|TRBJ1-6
CASSSGPYNSPLHF
TGTGCCAGCAGTTCAGGGCCTTATAATTCACCCCTCCACTTT
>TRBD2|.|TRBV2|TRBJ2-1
CASSVVAGGVQFF
TGTGCCAGCAGTGTTGTAGCGGGAGGCGTGCAGTTCTTC
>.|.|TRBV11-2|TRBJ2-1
CASSLGGTYNEQFF
TGTGCCAGCAGCTTAGGAGGTACCTACAATGAGCAGTTCTTC
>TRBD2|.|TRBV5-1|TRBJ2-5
CASSLNWGGETQYF
TGCGCCAGCAGCTTGAATTGGGGGGGAGAGACCCAGTACTTC
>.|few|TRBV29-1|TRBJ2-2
CSVGFGQTNTGELFF
TGCAGCGTTGGATTTGGACAGACGAACACCGGGGAGCTGTTTTTT
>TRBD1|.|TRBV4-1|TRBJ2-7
CASSQDRGTGEFYEQYF
TGCGCCAGCAGCCAAGATCGGGGGACAGGGGAATTCTACGAGCAGTACTTC
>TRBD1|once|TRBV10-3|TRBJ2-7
CAISENPTGGRYEQYF
TGTGCCATCAGTGAGAATCCGACAGGGGGCAGGTACGAGCAGTACTTC
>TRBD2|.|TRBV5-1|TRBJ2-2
CASSEALAGLTNTGELFF
TGCGCCAGCAGCGAGGCACTAGCGGGACTTACGAACACCGGGGAGCTGTTTTTT
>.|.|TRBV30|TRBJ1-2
CAWSAEVLIRGYTF
TGTGCCTGGAGTGCAGAGGTCCTTATCCGAGGCTACACCTTC
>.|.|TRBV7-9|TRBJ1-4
CASSPPGSGNEKLFF
TGTGCCAGCAGCCCCCCGGGGAGCGGTAATGAAAAACTGTTTTTT
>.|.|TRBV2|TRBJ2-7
CASSRQEIYEQYF
TGTGCCAGCAGCAGACAGGAAATCTACGAGCAGTACTTC
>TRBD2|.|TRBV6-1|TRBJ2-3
CASSDREGTDTQYF
TGTGCCAGCAGTGACCGGGAGGGCACAGATACGCAGTATTTT
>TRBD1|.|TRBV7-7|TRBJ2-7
CASSPRQGNEQYF
TGTGCCAGCAGCCCGCGACAGGGTAACGAGCAGTACTTC
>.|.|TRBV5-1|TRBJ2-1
CASSLLRDSYNEQFF
TGCGCCAGCAGCTTGCTTCGGGACTCCTACAATGAGCAGTTCTTC
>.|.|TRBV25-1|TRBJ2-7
CASSENLRSEQYF
TGTGCCAGCAGTGAGAACTTAAGGAGCGAGCAGTACTTC
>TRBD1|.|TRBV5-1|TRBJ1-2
CASTEAGQGAYGYTF
TGCGCCAGCACTGAAGCCGGACAGGGGGCCTATGGCTACACCTTC
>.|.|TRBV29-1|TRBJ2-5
CSVTGGGLGETQYF
TGCAGCGTCACCGGTGGGGGGTTGGGAGAGACCCAGTACTTC
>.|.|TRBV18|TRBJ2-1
CASSPARAPAYNEQFF
TGTGCCAGCTCACCCGCCAGAGCGCCAGCTTACAATGAGCAGTTCTTC
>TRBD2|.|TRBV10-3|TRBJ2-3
CAISEPRLAGDTDTQYF
TGTGCCATCAGTGAGCCCCGACTAGCGGGAGACACAGATACGCAGTATTTT
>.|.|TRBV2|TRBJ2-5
CASSRLEETQYF
TGTGCCAGCAGTAGACTGGAAGAGACCCAGTACTTC
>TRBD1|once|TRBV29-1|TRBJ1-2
CSVGKTGLYGYTF
TGCAGCGTTGGGAAGACAGGGCTCTATGGCTACACCTTC
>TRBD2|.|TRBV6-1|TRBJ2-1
CAGGGTEDHNEQFF
TGTGCCGGCGGGGGGACCGAGGATCACAATGAGCAGTTCTTC
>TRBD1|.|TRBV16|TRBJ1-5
CASSPTGVGNQPQHF
TGTGCCAGCAGTCCTACAGGGGTTGGTAACCAGCCCCAGCATTTT
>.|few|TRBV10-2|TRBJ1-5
CASSVSLGDPQHF
TGCGCCAGCAGCGTCAGTCTGGGAGATCCCCAGCATTTT